This T cell receptor (beta chain) was retrieved from a study of blood T cells in healthy people across ages (dated by TCRdb to 2015 to 2017). General notes on the study: In model experiments, template switching captured about one uniquely barcoded TCR beta cDNA molecule for every two T cells. Four age groups were formed from the donors: young (average approximately 16 years), middle-aged (around 40), aged (around 68) and long-lived (82). To avoid experimental bias, donors of different ages were spread randomly across the sequencing lanes. Using deep sequencing normalized with unique cDNA molecular identifiers, the study measured how TCR beta repertoire diversity changes with age. Two additional independent replicas of 1 million unique cDNA reads from the same blood draw were analyzed for two donors (one aged 18 to 30 and one aged 80 or older).

V drops 4 bases and J drops 5 bases, leaving 19 bases in between. Including the terminal cysteine and phenylalanine, the CDR3 comprises 16 residues. The CDR3 DNA has 48 bases and is translated from base 1. CDR1 and CDR2, per the germline V gene, are SGHTA and FQGNSA. Results and caveats for the whole study, not just this receptor: The long-lived group showed more naive CD4+ T cells, fewer expanded clones and increased TCR diversity than the aged group, suggesting age selection. Estimates of total diversity based on one million sequenced T cells were regarded as lower bounds and as underestimates. Donor CMV infection status was unknown, potentially confounding age-related changes in expanded clonotypes. As age increased, observed TCR beta diversity per million T cells dropped in a roughly linear way, and a significant reduction was already evident by age 40. There was a strong correlation between observed TCR beta diversity and the percentage of naive T cells measured by flow cytometry. Because profiling used bulk unsorted PBMCs, naive and antigen-experienced compartments could not be compared conclusively.

Preparation of the library involved 5' RACE. Sequencing instrument: Illumina HiSeq 2500. The second PCR ran for roughly 6 to 11 cycles and used a J-beta primer mix along with a sample-barcoded 5' primer. A template-switch 5' adaptor carrying 12 random nucleotides introduced a unique molecular identifier onto each TCR beta cDNA molecule. Each sample yielded at least 3 million CDR3-containing paired-end reads. All of the RNA was converted into first-strand cDNA using the Mint cDNA synthesis kit, with a TRBC-specific oligonucleotide serving as the primer. After uracil-DNA glycosylase treatment, a first 18-cycle PCR used universal primers M1SS and BC2_uni_R on all cDNA. As for the authors' bioinformatics: For normalization, 1 million high-quality reads were randomly selected from each sample, with every read carrying a distinct molecular identifier. Instead of being binned into consensus sequences, reads that shared molecular identifiers were thrown out. CDR3 identification, clonotype clustering and error correction used MiTCR with a Q25 quality threshold and the strictest error-elimination algorithm. Lower-bound total TCR beta diversity was estimated with a nonparametric unseen species model using Euler transformation. TCRdb ran its own pipeline on the public reads, namely fastp trimming at Q25 and MiXCR clone calling, and kept in-frame beta chains. Each entry is one CDR3 protein sequence, shown with its most common DNA and genes. TCRdb, rather than the study authors, made the V and J calls. This sample comprises some 710,000 distinct CDR3 sequences, over 20% of them detected only once. Roughly 22% of the sample is held by the ten biggest clonotypes.

In the case of this clonotype: The target of this receptor is not known. Base quality data are lacking; no much larger clone is found one base away.

Donors were approximately 42 systemically healthy Caucasian individuals from Russia aged roughly 6 to 90 years. Each donor gave approximately 10 milliliters of peripheral blood, collected into EDTA-treated Vacutainer tubes. PBMCs were isolated by Ficoll-Paque density-gradient centrifugation, with at least 7 million obtained per sample. Total RNA, at least 6 micrograms per sample, was extracted from PBMCs with Trizol reagent. Naive CD45RAhigh/CD27high T cell percentages were measured by flow cytometry on a PBMC aliquot from every donor. Sequencing input: blood. The source of this sequence is a man in his sixties or seventies in good health. The rearrangement joined TRBV7-2 to TRBJ2-3, with a weak D call of TRBD1 (5 bases match). The CDR3 corresponds to CASSSQGLPRGDTQYF. The bases read TGTGCCAGCAGCTCCCAGGGTCTACCACGCGGAGATACGCAGTATTTT.